Below, 14 T cell receptor beta chains from the same sample are listed, as sequenced in a study of blood T cell repertoires in COVID-19. The protocol was immunoSEQ multiplex PCR, while the TCRdb copy is restricted to in-frame clones and leaves out a portion. Here the sample spans 140,000 or so clones, about four fifths being singletons. The specimen was peripheral blood. The receptors originated from an elderly woman with acute or convalescent COVID-19.

The rearrangement uses TRBV5-1 and TRBJ2-1; TRBD2 is a possible D gene (8 bases). Deletions cut 2 bases from V and 7 bases from J, with 16 bases between. The CDR3 has 15 amino acids. Germline assignment: CDR1 SGHRS and CDR2 YFSETQ. CDR3 nucleotides: TGCGCCAGCAGCTTCGGGGGGGACAGCGTTAATGAGCAGTTCTTC. Translation: CASSFGGDSVNEQFF.

Points on this clone: The same CDR3 also results from other DNA sequences found in this sample. J is TRBJ1-1 and V is TRBV7-8; weak D call: TRBD1 (6 bases). The CDR3 totals 14 residues. Trimming shortened V by 5 bases and J by 5 bases, and 15 bases separated the two germline ends. CDR1 and CDR2 from the germline V gene are SGHVS and FQNEAQ. As DNA, the CDR3 is TGTGCCAGCAGCCCAACAGGGCGCGGGACTGAAGCTTTCTTT. Encoded protein: CASSPTGRGTEAFF.

The chain employs TRBV10-3 and TRBJ1-3; 7 bases are a match to TRBD1. Germline trimming cut 6 bases from V and 0 bases from J; bases unmatched to any gene: 2. CDR1 is ENHRY, CDR2 SYGVKD, per germline. The CDR3 extends over 14 amino acids. CDR3 amino acids: CAISGQASGNTIYF. In DNA form, the CDR3 reads TGTGCCATCAGCGGACAGGCCTCTGGAAACACCATATATTTT.

The V gene is TRBV10-3, the J gene TRBJ1-3; 8 bases are shared with TRBD1. Germline loops: CDR1 ENHRY, CDR2 SYGVKD. The CDR3 length is 16 residues. Germline trimming cut 4 bases from V and 0 bases from J; bases unmatched to any gene: 5. For the CDR3, the DNA is TGTGCCATCAGTGGGACAGGGATCGACTCTGGAAACACCATATATTTT. Encoded protein: CAISGTGIDSGNTIYF.

The V gene is TRBV30, the J gene TRBJ1-2; possibly TRBD1 for D (6 bases). The CDR3 is 12 residues long. V was shortened by 0 bases and J by 7 bases, with 9 bases between the two germline ends. The germline V gene encodes CDR1 GTSNPN and CDR2 SVGIG (reference sequence). The CDR3 reads CAWSVIQGGYTF. The CDR3 nucleotides read TGTGCCTGGAGTGTTATACAGGGTGGCTACACCTTC.

This sequence joins TRBV12-3 or TRBV12-4 and TRBJ1-2, with TRBD1 matching over 7 bases. The ends lost 5 bases at V and 6 bases at J; junction bases unmatched: 3. This CDR3 spans 12 amino acids. The CDR3 DNA reads as TGTGCCAGCAGTAGAGGGGGCGATGGCTACACCTTC. Translated: CASSRGGDGYTF.

This clone is termed medium-sized (0.01 to 0.1%). V and J are TRBV5-6 and TRBJ1-1, with 8 bases fitting TRBD1. CDR3 length: 15 amino acids. The V and J ends lost 0 bases and 4 bases, in that order; junction bases with no gene match: 5. Germline V lookup: CDR1 SGHDT, CDR2 YYEEEE. The DNA of the CDR3 is TGTGCCAGCAGCTTGGGACAGGGGTTCACCACTGAAGCTTTCTTT. Its translation is CASSLGQGFTTEAFF.

The chain is built from TRBV11-2 and TRBJ2-2; a possible D gene is TRBD1 (5 bases). The length of the CDR3 is 15 residues. The germline V gene encodes CDR1 SGHAT and CDR2 FQNNGV. The V end lost 5 bases, the J end lost 1 base, and 11 bases lay between the germline ends. DNA of the CDR3: TGTGCCAGCAGCCTACGAGACAGGAACACCGGGGAGCTGTTTTTT. Encoded protein: CASSLRDRNTGELFF.

This chain uses TRBV11-2 with TRBJ1-1, with D possibly matching TRBD1 (6 bases). The CDR3 extends over 12 amino acids. Germline V gene data show CDR1 as SGHAT and CDR2 as FQNNGV. V gave up 6 bases and J gave up 7 bases, with 12 bases separating them. The CDR3 sequence: CASRHQGIEAFF. CDR3 sequence (DNA): TGTGCCAGCAGGCACCAGGGGATTGAAGCTTTCTTT.

The chain links TRBV6-6 to TRBJ2-7; the D gene is possibly TRBD2 (7 bases). The CDR3 spans 14 residues. The germline V gene encodes CDR1 MNHNY and CDR2 SVGAGI (reference sequence). V lost 6 bases and J lost 3, with 15 bases in between. This chain's CDR3 is CASSLTGGIYEQYF. In DNA form, the CDR3 reads TGTGCCAGCAGCCTCACGGGGGGCATCTACGAGCAGTACTTC.

The table lists this clone with a count of one. The identical CDR3 is also encoded by other nucleotide sequences in the sample. The CDR3 sequence is CATSREGGPTDTQYF. CDR3 nucleotide sequence: TGTGCCACCAGCAGAGAGGGGGGACCCACAGATACGCAGTATTTT. The rearrangement uses TRBV15 and TRBJ2-3, with D tentatively TRBD2 (6 bases). This CDR3 comprises 15 residues. The germline CDR1 and CDR2 sequences are LNHNV and YYDKDF (reference sequence). V gave up 0 bases and J gave up 2 bases, with 9 bases separating them.

The rearrangement uses TRBV3-1 (or the pseudogene TRBV3-2) and TRBJ1-5, with D hard to call. Germline V gene data show CDR1 as LGHDT and CDR2 as YNNKEL (reference sequence). V was trimmed by 4 bases and J by 10 bases, leaving 8 bases between them. There are 11 residues in the CDR3. DNA for the CDR3: TGTGCCAGCAGCCCCCTGGGCCCCCAGCATTTT. It yields the protein CASSPLGPQHF.

The chain employs TRBV27 and TRBJ1-6, with TRBD1 matching over 8 bases. From germline, CDR1 is MNHEY and CDR2 SMNVEV (reference sequence). V lost 5 bases to trimming and J lost 8 bases; unmatched junction nucleotides: 5. The CDR3 extends over 14 amino acids. This chain's CDR3 is CASSQTGVDSPLHF. The CDR3 DNA reads TGTGCCAGCAGTCAGACAGGGGTGGATTCACCCCTCCACTTT.

The chain is built from TRBV10-3 and TRBJ2-7, with 8 bases that match TRBD1. CDR1 ENHRY and CDR2 SYGVKD come from the germline V gene. The CDR3 runs 15 residues. V gave up 2 bases and J gave up 8 bases; unmatched junction bases: 11. The CDR3 loop is CAISEVMTGAGKQYF. The DNA of the CDR3 is TGTGCCATCAGTGAGGTTATGACAGGGGCCGGGAAGCAGTACTTC.